This TCR beta chain was recovered during a study of control samples from healthy donors and cancer patients. CDR1 is SGHTA, CDR2 FQGNSA, per germline. The J segment lost 1 base and the V segment lost 2 bases, leaving 5 bases of the junction unmatched. The CDR3 covers 17 residues. The repertoire was sequenced with immunoSEQ multiplex PCR; TCRdb's copy has only in-frame clones and lacks some. The sample includes around 130,000 clones, 85% to 95% of them seen just once. The chain uses TRBV7-2 and TRBJ2-6; TRBD2 matches 7 bases. The receptor was derived from a man aged 45-60 years with head and neck cancer. Sample: PBMCs. CDR3 residues: CASSLTGTKSGANVLTF. CDR3 nucleotides: TGTGCCAGCAGCTTAACCGGGACTAAATCTGGGGCCAACGTCCTGACTTTC.